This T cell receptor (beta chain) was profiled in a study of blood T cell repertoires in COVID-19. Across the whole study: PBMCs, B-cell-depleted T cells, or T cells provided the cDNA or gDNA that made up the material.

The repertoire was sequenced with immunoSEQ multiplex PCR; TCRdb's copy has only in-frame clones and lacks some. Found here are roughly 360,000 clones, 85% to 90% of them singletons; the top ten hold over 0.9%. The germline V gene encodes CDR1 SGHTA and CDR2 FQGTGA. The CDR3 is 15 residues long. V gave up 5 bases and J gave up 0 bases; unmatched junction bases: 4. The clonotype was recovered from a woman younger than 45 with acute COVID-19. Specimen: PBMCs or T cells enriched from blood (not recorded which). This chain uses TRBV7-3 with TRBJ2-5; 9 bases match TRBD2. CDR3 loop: CASSALAGDQETQYF. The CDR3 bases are TGTGCCAGCAGCGCCTTAGCGGGGGACCAAGAGACCCAGTACTTC.